This T cell receptor beta chain was identified in a study of OX40 agonist ivuxolimab in advanced cancers. Study results and caveats: Clonal expansion was among the lowest in partial responders at 0.1-3.0 mg/kg, especially CD8+. CD4+ and CD8+ T cells in blood underwent clonal expansion by week 6 at 0.1 to 3.0 mg/kg.

In the case of this clone: No antigen is known for it.

Sequencing used immunoSEQ multiplex PCR; TCRdb keeps in-frame clones, though not all of them. The sample lists 30,000 to 40,000 clones, 81% seen once, with less than 20% in the top ten. V dropped 8 bases and J dropped 9 bases, with 19 bases sitting between them. From germline, CDR1 is SQVTM and CDR2 ANQGSEA. The CDR3 runs to 12 residues. The rearrangement uses TRBV29-1 and TRBJ1-2; D is undetermined. The sample in question was CD4+ or CD8+ T cells sorted from blood, obtained in a trial of the OX40 agonist ivuxolimab. The origin of this receptor is an adult with an advanced solid tumor such as melanoma, head and neck, liver or kidney cancer. The CDR3 DNA reads TGCAGCACATTCCGACTTCCGGAGAGCTACACCTTC. It encodes CSTFRLPESYTF.